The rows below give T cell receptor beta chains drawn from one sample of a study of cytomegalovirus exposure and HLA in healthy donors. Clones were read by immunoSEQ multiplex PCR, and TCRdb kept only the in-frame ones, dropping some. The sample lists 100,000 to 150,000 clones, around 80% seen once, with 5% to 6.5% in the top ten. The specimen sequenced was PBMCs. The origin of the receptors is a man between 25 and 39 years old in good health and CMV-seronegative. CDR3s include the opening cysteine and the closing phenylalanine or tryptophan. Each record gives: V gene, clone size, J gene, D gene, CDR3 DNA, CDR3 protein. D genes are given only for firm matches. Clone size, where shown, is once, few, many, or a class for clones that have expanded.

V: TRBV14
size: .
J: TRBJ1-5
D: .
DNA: TGTGCCAGCAGCCAAGATTGGAGACCGGGACTTACAAATCAGCCCCAGCATTTT
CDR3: CASSQDWRPGLTNQPQHF

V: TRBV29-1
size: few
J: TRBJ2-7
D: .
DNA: TGCAGCGCCAGGGAACCCTCTACGTACGAGCAGTACTTC
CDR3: CSAREPSTYEQYF

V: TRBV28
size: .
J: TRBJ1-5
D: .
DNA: TGTGCCAGCAGTTTAAGCGGACAGCTCAATCAGCCCCAGCATTTT
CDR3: CASSLSGQLNQPQHF

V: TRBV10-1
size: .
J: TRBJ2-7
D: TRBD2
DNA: TGCGCCAGCAGGGAGCGGGAGGGTGATGCCTACGAGCAGTACTTC
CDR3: CASREREGDAYEQYF

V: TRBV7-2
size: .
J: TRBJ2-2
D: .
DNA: TGTGCCAGCAGCCCGCCAAACAAGAACACCGGGGAGCTGTTTTTT
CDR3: CASSPPNKNTGELFF

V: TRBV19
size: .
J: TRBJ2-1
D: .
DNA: TGTGCCAGTAGTATAGAAAGGTCGGGGGACAATGAGCAGTTCTTC
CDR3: CASSIERSGDNEQFF

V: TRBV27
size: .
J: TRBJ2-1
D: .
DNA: TGTGCCAGCAGTTTGATCGGACTTCACTACAATGAGCAGTTCTTC
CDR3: CASSLIGLHYNEQFF

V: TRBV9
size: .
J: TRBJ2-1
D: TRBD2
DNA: TGTGCCAGCAGCGTAGGTGCCGGGAGGGCCAATGAGCAGTTCTTC
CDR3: CASSVGAGRANEQFF

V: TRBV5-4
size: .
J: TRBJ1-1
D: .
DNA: TGTGCCAGCAGCTTGAGTGGGGCGCGCATGATACAGTCTGAAGCTTTCTTT
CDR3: CASSLSGARMIQSEAFF

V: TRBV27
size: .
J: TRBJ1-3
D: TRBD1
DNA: TGTGCCAGCAGCCGGGACAGGAGCTCTGGAAACACCATATATTTT
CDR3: CASSRDRSSGNTIYF

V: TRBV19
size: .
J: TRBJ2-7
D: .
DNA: TGTGCCAGTAGTATAGTTGGGGCGTCCGAGCAGTACTTC
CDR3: CASSIVGASEQYF

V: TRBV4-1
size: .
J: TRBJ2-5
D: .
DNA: TGCGCCAGCAGCCAAGGGCAGGGAAAGACCCAGTACTTC
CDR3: CASSQGQGKTQYF

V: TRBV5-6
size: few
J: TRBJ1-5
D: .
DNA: TGTGCCAGCAGCTTGGCCGGGGAGGGAAATCAGCCCCAGCATTTT
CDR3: CASSLAGEGNQPQHF

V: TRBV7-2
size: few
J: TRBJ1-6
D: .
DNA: TGTGCCAGCAGCTCTACGACAGGAGTTAGTGCACCCCTCCACTTT
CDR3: CASSSTTGVSAPLHF

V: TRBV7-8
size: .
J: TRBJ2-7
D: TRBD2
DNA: TGTGCCAGCAGCTTAGGGGGGGGTGCCTACGAGCAGTACTTC
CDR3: CASSLGGGAYEQYF

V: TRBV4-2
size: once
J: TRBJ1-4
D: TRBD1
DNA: TGTGCCAGCAGCCAAGATTCGGGACAGGGAGCTGAAAAACTGTTTTTT
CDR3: CASSQDSGQGAEKLFF

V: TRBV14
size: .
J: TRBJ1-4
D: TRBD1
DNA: TGTGCCAGCAGCCGACGACAGGGAACTAATGAAAAACTGTTTTTT
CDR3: CASSRRQGTNEKLFF

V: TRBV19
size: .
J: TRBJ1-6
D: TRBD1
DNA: TGTGCCAGTAGCGGACAGGCGAATTCACCCCTCCACTTT
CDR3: CASSGQANSPLHF

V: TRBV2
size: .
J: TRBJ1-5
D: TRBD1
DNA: TGTGCCAGCGGTGGGACAGGGGGCCGCAATCAGCCCCAGCATTTT
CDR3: CASGGTGGRNQPQHF

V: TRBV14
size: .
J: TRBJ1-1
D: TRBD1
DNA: TGTGCCAGCAGCCAAGCTCGTGACAGGGGAACTGCAGCTTTCTTT
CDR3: CASSQARDRGTAAFF

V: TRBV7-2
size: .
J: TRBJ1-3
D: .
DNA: TGTGCCAGCAGCTTATTGACGGAGGGGACTGGAAACACCATATATTTT
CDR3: CASSLLTEGTGNTIYF

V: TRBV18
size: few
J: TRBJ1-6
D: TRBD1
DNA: TGTGCCAGCTCACCACGGGACAGGGGGCTGGGATCACCCCTCCACTTT
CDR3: CASSPRDRGLGSPLHF

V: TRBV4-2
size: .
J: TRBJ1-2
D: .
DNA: TGTGCCAGCAGCCAGACAACAGCCGACCCGAACTATGGCTACACCTTC
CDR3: CASSQTTADPNYGYTF

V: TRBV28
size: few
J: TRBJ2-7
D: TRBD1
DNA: TGTGCCAGCAGTTCGGGACAGGGCCTCTCCTACGAGCAGTACTTC
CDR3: CASSSGQGLSYEQYF

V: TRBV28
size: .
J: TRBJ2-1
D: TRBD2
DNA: TGTGCCAGCTGGACTAGCGGGAGTAATGAGCAGTTCTTC
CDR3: CASWTSGSNEQFF

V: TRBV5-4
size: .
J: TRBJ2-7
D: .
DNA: TGTGCCAGCAGCGGGGGGTGGAGCGGAAACTCCTACGAGCAGTACTTC
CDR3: CASSGGWSGNSYEQYF

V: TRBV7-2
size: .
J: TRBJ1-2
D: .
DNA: TGTGCCAGCAGCGACAGGACTTACGACTATGGCTACACCTTC
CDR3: CASSDRTYDYGYTF

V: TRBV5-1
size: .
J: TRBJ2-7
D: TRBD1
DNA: TGCGCCAGCAGCGCAGCCGGGACAGGGACATCTTACGAGCAGTACTTC
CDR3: CASSAAGTGTSYEQYF

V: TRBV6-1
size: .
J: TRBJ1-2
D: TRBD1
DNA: TGTGCCAGCAGTAAAGGACAGGGGGCCATCGACTATGGCTACACCTTC
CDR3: CASSKGQGAIDYGYTF

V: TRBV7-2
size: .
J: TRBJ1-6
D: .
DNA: TGTGCCAGCAGCTTAGCGAGTACCAGGGGCGAGAGCTCCTATAATTCACCCCTCCACTTT
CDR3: CASSLASTRGESSYNSPLHF

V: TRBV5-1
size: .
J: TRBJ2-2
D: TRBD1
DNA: TGCGCCAGCAGCCCCCTGACAGGGGATATCACCGGGGAGCTGTTTTTT
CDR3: CASSPLTGDITGELFF

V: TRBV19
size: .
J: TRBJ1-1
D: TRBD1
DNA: TGTGCCAGTAGTATATGGGACAGGGACGGGACTGAAGCTTTCTTT
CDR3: CASSIWDRDGTEAFF

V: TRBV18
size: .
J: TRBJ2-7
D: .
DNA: TGTGCCAGCTCACCACTCTTCAGAACCTACGAGCAGTACTTC
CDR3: CASSPLFRTYEQYF

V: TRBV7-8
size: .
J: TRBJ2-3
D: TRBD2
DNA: TGTGCCAGCAGCTCCGGACTAGCGGGGGTAACAGATACGCAGTATTTT
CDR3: CASSSGLAGVTDTQYF

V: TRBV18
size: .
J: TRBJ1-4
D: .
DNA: TGTGCCAGCTCAACGACACCTGCAACTAATGAAAAACTGTTTTTT
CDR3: CASSTTPATNEKLFF

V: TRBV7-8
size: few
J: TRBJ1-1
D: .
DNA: TGTGCCAGCAGCTACTTTGTTAGTCTGAACACTGAAGCTTTCTTT
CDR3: CASSYFVSLNTEAFF

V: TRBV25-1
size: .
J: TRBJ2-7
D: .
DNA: TGTGCCAGCAGTGAGGGTGGCACCGGGTACTACGAGCAGTACTTC
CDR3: CASSEGGTGYYEQYF

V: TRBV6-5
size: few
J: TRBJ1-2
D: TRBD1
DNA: TGTGCCAGCAGTTCCGGGACAGACTATGGCTACACCTTC
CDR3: CASSSGTDYGYTF

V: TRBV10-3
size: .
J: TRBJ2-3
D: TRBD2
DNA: TGTGCCATCGGGTCTAGCGGGAGTGGGCGCACAGATACGCAGTATTTT
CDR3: CAIGSSGSGRTDTQYF

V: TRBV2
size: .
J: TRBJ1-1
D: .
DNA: TGTGCCAGCAGTGAAGATGAGGAGGGGGGGGACACTGAAGCTTTCTTT
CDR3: CASSEDEEGGDTEAFF

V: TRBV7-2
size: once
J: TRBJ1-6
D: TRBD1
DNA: TGTGCCAGCAGCACGACAGGGCTAACCCTCCACTTT
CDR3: CASSTTGLTLHF

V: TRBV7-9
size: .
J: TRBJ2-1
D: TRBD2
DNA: TGTGCCAGCAGGGATGGGGCGGGGGGCGCCTACAATGAGCAGTTCTTC
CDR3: CASRDGAGGAYNEQFF

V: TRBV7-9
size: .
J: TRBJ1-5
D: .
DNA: TGTGCCAGCAGCCCCTCGGACAGCTATCAGCCCCAGCATTTT
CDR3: CASSPSDSYQPQHF

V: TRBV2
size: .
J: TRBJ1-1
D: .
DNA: TGTGCCAGCACCCAATCGCAGGGGAAGAACACTGAAGCTTTCTTT
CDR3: CASTQSQGKNTEAFF

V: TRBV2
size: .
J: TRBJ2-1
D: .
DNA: TGTGCCAGCAGTGAAGCGGGAGGTACCCTGTACAATGAGCAGTTCTTC
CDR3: CASSEAGGTLYNEQFF

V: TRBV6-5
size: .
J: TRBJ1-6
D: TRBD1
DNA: TGTGCCAGCAGGGAAACAGGGGGCTATAATTCACCCCTCCACTTT
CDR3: CASRETGGYNSPLHF

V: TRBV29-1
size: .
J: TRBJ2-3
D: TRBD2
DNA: TGCAGCGAAAAGATAGCGGGGACAGATACGCAGTATTTT
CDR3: CSEKIAGTDTQYF